The 21 T cell receptor beta chains below were found in one sample sequenced in a study of blood T cell repertoires in COVID-19. Sequencing used immunoSEQ multiplex PCR; TCRdb keeps in-frame clones, though not all of them. Here the sample spans about 79,000 clones, roughly 89% being singletons. The sequenced sample was peripheral blood. The receptors originated from a man aged 50-59 years with active COVID-19.

CDR3 in amino acids: CASSERTTGNTIYF. The DNA of the CDR3 is TGTGCCAGCAGTGAACGGACAACTGGAAACACCATATATTTT. The gene calls are TRBV25-1 and TRBJ1-3; possible D gene TRBD1, 5 bases. Trimming took off 2 bases at V and 2 bases at J, with 7 bases between the two ends. Germline CDR1 reads MGHDK; CDR2 reads SYGVNS. The CDR3 covers 14 residues.

This clone was detected many times. This sequence joins TRBV7-2 and TRBJ1-2; D may be TRBD1 (6 bases). This CDR3 comprises 17 residues. V was cut by 0 bases and J by 4 bases, with 18 bases left in between. From germline, CDR1 is SGHTA and CDR2 FQGNSA. The CDR3 nucleotides read TGTGCCAGCAGCTTAGCGAGCAGGGGAGAGGGAACCTATGGCTACACCTTC. Residues: CASSLASRGEGTYGYTF.

In DNA form, the CDR3 reads TGTGCCAGCTCACCGTTGACAGGGGCGGAGACCCAGTACTTC. This translates into CASSPLTGAETQYF. The V gene is TRBV18, the J gene TRBJ2-5, with TRBD1 matching 8 bases. Germline assignment: CDR1 KGHSH and CDR2 LQKENI. The CDR3 consists of 14 residues. The V gene end was trimmed by 3 bases and the J gene end by 5 bases; junction bases not matched to a gene: 5.

Here the CDR3 DNA reads TGTGCCAGCAGCTTAGCTCGCAGGCAAGAGACCCAGTACTTC. It translates to CASSLARRQETQYF. The chain carries TRBV7-2 and TRBJ2-5; D unclear. The CDR3 consists of 14 residues. Deletions cut 0 bases from V and 2 bases from J, with 7 bases between. Germline V gene lookup returns CDR1 SGHTA and CDR2 FQGNSA.

The chain joins TRBV28 to TRBJ1-5, with a tentative D call TRBD1 (5 bases). Germline values: CDR1 MDHEN, CDR2 SYDVKM. V gave up 6 bases and J gave up 9 bases, with 21 bases separating them. CDR3 length equals 15 residues. The CDR3 protein is CASSLMGRAQTPQHF. CDR3 nucleotides: TGTGCCAGCAGCCTAATGGGCAGGGCACAAACGCCCCAGCATTTT.

V gene TRBV29-1 combines with J gene TRBJ2-3, with 9 bases that match TRBD2. V gave up 7 bases and J gave up 0 bases; unmatched junction bases: 5. The CDR3 runs 14 residues. Germline V gene sequence: CDR1 SQVTM, CDR2 ANQGSEA. CDR3 nucleotide sequence: TGCAGCGCCGATCTAGCGGGAAGCACAGATACGCAGTATTTT. Residues: CSADLAGSTDTQYF.

The rearrangement uses TRBV11-2 and TRBJ1-3; the D gene is possibly TRBD1 (5 bases). Germline CDR1 reads SGHAT; CDR2 reads FQNNGV. Trimming left V 1 base short and J 1 base short, with 14 bases between. The length of the CDR3 is 17 residues. The CDR3 nucleotides are TGTGCCAGCAGCTTAGTGGCGGGGGGAAATTCTGGAAACACCATATATTTT. Protein product: CASSLVAGGNSGNTIYF.

This sequence joins TRBV5-6 and TRBJ2-4, with D perhaps matching TRBD2 (6 bases). There are 14 residues in the CDR3. V was pared by 0 bases and J by 8 bases, with 12 bases between. CDR1 and CDR2 (germline): SGHDT, YYEEEE. CDR3 protein: CASSLGGGSDIQYF. The CDR3, as DNA: TGTGCCAGCAGCTTGGGTGGGGGGTCGGACATTCAGTACTTC.

The chain combines TRBV2 with TRBJ2-7, with 8 bases lining up with TRBD1. The CDR3 totals 16 residues. Germline CDR1 and CDR2: SNHLY and FYNNEI. The trim removed 4 bases at V and 7 bases at J, leaving 15 bases unmatched. The chain's CDR3 is CASSAPNRGQGREQYF. The DNA of the CDR3 is TGTGCCAGCAGTGCACCCAACCGAGGACAGGGTAGGGAGCAGTACTTC. The full variable domain, in which reference TRBV2 and TRBJ2-7 provide the parts outside the CDR3, is EPEVTQTPSHQVTQMGQEVILRCVPISNHLYFYWYRQILGQKVEFLVSFYNNEISEKSEIFDDQFSVERPDGSNFTLKIRSTKLEDSAMYFCASSAPNRGQGREQYFGPGTRLTVT.

This clone was seen a single time. Other nucleotide sequences from this sample produce the same CDR3. The chain carries TRBV5-1 and TRBJ2-1; tentative D call: TRBD1 (6 bases). This CDR3 comprises 17 residues. V was shortened by 3 bases and J by 0 bases, with 16 bases between the two germline ends. CDR1 is SGHRS, CDR2 YFSETQ, per germline. Here the CDR3 DNA reads TGCGCCAGCAGCTCCCTGGGGGAGACAGGCTCCTACAATGAGCAGTTCTTC. This gives the protein CASSSLGETGSYNEQFF.

The rearrangement links TRBV2 to TRBJ2-2; 12 positions agree with TRBD2. This CDR3 contains 16 residues. V gave up 5 bases and J gave up 4 bases; unmatched junction bases: 5. Germline lookup yields CDR1 SNHLY and CDR2 FYNNEI. The CDR3 nucleotides are TGTGCCAGCAGTAGACTAGCGGGAGTGAGCACCGGGGAGCTGTTTTTT. The encoded protein is CASSRLAGVSTGELFF.

This chain joins TRBV6-2 or TRBV6-3 and TRBJ1-2; no definite D call. Between the trimmed V and J ends, which lost 7 bases and 5 bases, there was a span of 14 bases. The CDR3 covers 13 residues. The germline V gene encodes CDR1 MNHEY and CDR2 SVGEGT. CDR3 protein: CASTPARSYGYTF. The CDR3, as DNA: TGTGCCAGCACCCCCGCAAGGAGTTATGGCTACACCTTC.

The sample holds one count of this clone. The V and J genes are TRBV4-3 and TRBJ2-5, with D possibly being TRBD2 (6 bases). CDR1 is LGHNA, CDR2 YSLEER, per germline. This CDR3 has 15 amino acids. Trimming removed 1 base at V and 2 bases at J, with 11 bases between. In nucleotides, the CDR3 is TGCGCCAGCAGCCAAGCCGGGGGAAGGCAAGAGACCCAGTACTTC. Encoded protein: CASSQAGGRQETQYF.

The V call is TRBV29-1, the J call TRBJ1-1, with 7 bases aligning to TRBD1. Germline V lookup: CDR1 SQVTM, CDR2 ANQGSEA. Trimming cost V 5 bases and J 1 base; bases outside gene matches: 4. This CDR3 has 13 amino acids. CDR3 amino acids: CSVKTGWNTEAFF. The CDR3 coding sequence is TGCAGCGTTAAGACAGGGTGGAACACTGAAGCTTTCTTT.

The chain employs TRBV12-3 or TRBV12-4 and TRBJ1-3, with TRBD1 as a possible D gene (5 bases). CDR3 length equals 13 residues. CDR3 sequence reads: CATQGNSGNTIYF. CDR3 DNA: TGTGCGACTCAGGGCAACTCTGGAAACACCATATATTTT.

This chain uses TRBV6-5 with TRBJ1-4; the D gene is possibly TRBD1 (6 bases). V gave up 0 bases and J gave up 8 bases, with 13 bases separating them. The CDR3 extends over 15 amino acids. Per the germline V gene, CDR1 is MNHEY and CDR2 is SVGAGI. CDR3 DNA sequence: TGTGCCAGCAGTTACTCGACAGGCACAGGAGAAAAACTGTTTTTT. Translated, it gives CASSYSTGTGEKLFF.

This clone was detected only once. This rearrangement joins TRBV28 to TRBJ1-5, with 8 positions matching TRBD1. V lost 6 bases and J lost 4; bases outside the gene matches: 11. From germline, CDR1 is MDHEN and CDR2 SYDVKM. The CDR3 loop spans 16 amino acids. The CDR3 protein is CASSPRITGGNQPQHF. The CDR3 DNA reads TGTGCCAGCAGCCCGCGAATTACAGGGGGGAATCAGCCCCAGCATTTT.

This chain links TRBV20-1 with TRBJ2-5, with D hard to call. Germline-derived CDR1 and CDR2 are DFQATT and SNEGSKA (reference sequence). V lost 3 bases and J 2 bases, leaving 4 bases between the germline ends. This CDR3 has 11 residues. The DNA of the CDR3 is TGCAGTGCTAGGTTACAAGAGACCCAGTACTTC. Amino acids: CSARLQETQYF.

In DNA, the CDR3 is TGTGCCAGCAGCGCAGGAGAGCCCGGAGGCTATGAGCAGTTCTTC. Its translation is CASSAGEPGGYEQFF. V gene TRBV9 combines with J gene TRBJ2-1; the D gene is possibly TRBD2 (5 bases). This CDR3 is built from 15 residues. V was pared by 3 bases and J by 8 bases, with 18 bases between. Germline V gene sequence: CDR1 SGDLS, CDR2 YYNGEE. The entire variable domain, with the rest obtained from reference TRBV9 and TRBJ2-1, is as follows: DSGVTQTPKHLITATGQRVTLRCSPRSGDLSVYWYQQSLDQGLQFLIQYYNGEERAKGNILERFSAQQFPDLHSELNLSSLELGDSALYFCASSAGEPGGYEQFFGPGTRLTVL.

The J gene is TRBJ1-5, the V gene TRBV19; D might be TRBD1 (6 bases). The CDR3 is made up of 15 amino acids. Germline CDR1 reads LNHDA; CDR2 reads SQIVND (reference sequence). Trimming stripped 2 bases from V and 4 bases from J, with 12 bases between. Here the CDR3 DNA reads TGTGCCAGTAGTATAAGAGGCCAGGGGAATCAGCCCCAGCATTTT. Translating gives CASSIRGQGNQPQHF.

The chain is built from TRBV7-6 and TRBJ1-1, with TRBD1 matching 9 bases. The CDR3 is 15 residues long. With 5 bases clipped from V and 1 base from J, the junction kept 5 bases outside the gene matches. Germline assignment: CDR1 SGHVS and CDR2 FNYEAQ. As DNA, the CDR3 is TGTGCCAGCAGCCCGCGGACAGGGGAGAACACTGAAGCTTTCTTT. The encoded protein is CASSPRTGENTEAFF.